Each of the 29 T cell receptor beta chains below was sequenced from the same sample in a study of cytomegalovirus exposure and HLA in healthy donors. Assay: immunoSEQ multiplex PCR; the TCRdb copy retains only in-frame clones and omits some. The data contain 300,000 to 350,000 clones, nearly 90% of them singletons. Source material: PBMCs. These receptors were taken from a man aged 25 to 40 in good health and CMV-seronegative.

This clone showed up just a few times. The chain links TRBV6-1 to TRBJ2-7, with 7 bases lining up with TRBD2. Germline V CDR1 and CDR2: MNHNS, SASEGT. The J segment lost 2 bases and the V segment lost 1 base, leaving 5 bases of the junction unmatched. The CDR3 is made up of 15 amino acids. CDR3 in amino acids: CASSEDRGGPYEQYF. The DNA of the CDR3 is TGTGCCAGCAGTGAAGACCGCGGGGGTCCCTACGAGCAGTACTTC.

V gene TRBV9 combines with J gene TRBJ1-5; 8 bases are shared with TRBD1. Per the germline V gene, CDR1 is SGDLS and CDR2 is YYNGEE. V was pared by 4 bases and J by 0 bases, with 12 bases of the junction left unmatched. This CDR3 comprises 18 residues. CDR3 protein: CASSKVQGGNYSNQPQHF. In DNA, the CDR3 is TGTGCCAGCAGCAAAGTACAGGGGGGAAATTATAGCAATCAGCCCCAGCATTTT.

The chain links TRBV5-1 to TRBJ2-3; a possible D gene is TRBD2 (6 bases). The CDR3 runs 15 residues. Per germline, CDR1 SGHRS and CDR2 YFSETQ. The V and J ends lost 1 base and 1 base respectively, with 10 bases between them. CDR3 loop: CASSLTLAGTDTQYF. The CDR3, as DNA: TGCGCCAGCAGCTTGACACTAGCAGGCACAGATACGCAGTATTTT. Looking up the rest from reference TRBV5-1 and TRBJ2-3 gives the full variable domain: KAGVTQTPRYLIKTRGQQVTLSCSPISGHRSVSWYQQTPGQGLQFLFEYFSETQRNKGNFPGRFSGRQFSNSRSEMNVSTLELGDSALYLCASSLTLAGTDTQYFGPGTRLTVL.

J is TRBJ2-5 and V is TRBV5-6; 15 nucleotides match TRBD2. The V gene's germline CDR1 is SGHDT and CDR2 YYEEEE. There are 19 residues in the CDR3. Trimming removed 3 bases from V and 4 bases from J; junction bases left unmatched: 13. The CDR3, as DNA: TGTGCCAGCAGCTGGAGGACTAGCGGGGGGGTGCAAAAACCAGAGACCCAGTACTTC. This sequence encodes CASSWRTSGGVQKPETQYF.

About this clone itself: The identical CDR3 is also encoded by other nucleotide sequences in the sample. Here the CDR3 reads CASSLGGEAFF. CDR3 coding DNA: TGTGCCAGCAGCTTAGGGGGCGAAGCTTTCTTT. The J gene is TRBJ1-1, the V gene TRBV6-6; 7 bases are a match to TRBD1. V was clipped by 6 bases and J by 8 bases; unmatched bases: 3. CDR3 length equals 11 residues. Germline CDR1 is MNHNY and CDR2 is SVGAGI (reference sequence).

The rearrangement uses TRBV19 and TRBJ2-1, with 11 bases fitting TRBD2. V shed 7 bases and J 5 bases; nucleotides not matched to a gene: 7. The CDR3 has 15 amino acids. Germline CDR1 reads LNHDA; CDR2 reads SQIVND (reference sequence). CDR3 DNA: TGTGCCAGTACCCTGACTAGCGGGGTAGACAATGAGCAGTTCTTC. This translates into CASTLTSGVDNEQFF.

The chain uses TRBV28 and TRBJ1-1, with D unclear. The CDR3 contains 14 residues. V was clipped by 6 bases and J by 4 bases, with 15 bases between them. CDR1 is MDHEN and CDR2 is SYDVKM in the germline V gene. The DNA for the CDR3 is TGTGCCAGCAGGGAGGCGGGTCGCGGCACTGAAGCTTTCTTT. Translated: CASREAGRGTEAFF. The whole variable domain, filled in from reference TRBV28 and TRBJ1-1, reads DVKVTQSSRYLVKRTGEKVFLECVQDMDHENMFWYRQDPGLGLRLIYFSYDVKMKEKGDIPEGYSVSREKKERFSLILESASTNQTSMYLCASREAGRGTEAFFGQGTRLTVV.

CDR3: CASSQDGTGETQYF. CDR3 nucleotides: TGTGCCAGCAGCCAAGACGGCACCGGGGAGACCCAGTACTTC. This chain uses TRBV5-4 with TRBJ2-5; D gene uncertain. The V end was cut by 4 bases, the J end by 5 bases, with 15 bases between. Germline V gene sequence: CDR1 SGHNT, CDR2 YYREEE (reference sequence). There are 14 residues in the CDR3.

J is TRBJ1-3 and V is TRBV19; the D gene is possibly TRBD1 (6 bases). The V end was cut by 6 bases, the J end by 4 bases, with 10 bases between. The CDR3 is made up of 13 amino acids. Germline CDR1 is LNHDA and CDR2 is SQIVND (reference sequence). The CDR3 sequence: CASRDSAGNTIYF. CDR3 bases: TGTGCCAGTAGGGACAGTGCCGGAAACACCATATATTTT.

This rearrangement joins TRBV7-2 to TRBJ2-2, with 9 nucleotides matching TRBD1. Trimming cost V 7 bases and J 2 bases; bases outside gene matches: 2. There are 14 residues in the CDR3. Per the germline V gene, CDR1 is SGHTA and CDR2 is FQGNSA. CDR3 in DNA: TGTGCCAGCAAGGGACAGGGAAACACCGGGGAGCTGTTTTTT. This codes for CASKGQGNTGELFF.

This chain joins TRBV7-8 and TRBJ2-2, with D possibly TRBD2 on 6 matching bases. CDR3 length equals 15 residues. V lost 2 bases, J lost 3 bases, and 10 bases lay in between. The germline V gene has CDR1 SGHVS and CDR2 FQNEAQ. The CDR3 DNA follows: TGTGCCAGCAGCTTACCTACTAGCTACACCGGGGAGCTGTTTTTT. This translates into CASSLPTSYTGELFF.

The genes are TRBV5-4 and TRBJ2-1; D unresolved. Trimming pared 4 bases from V and 3 bases from J, leaving 8 bases between. Germline lookup yields CDR1 SGHNT and CDR2 YYREEE (reference sequence). The CDR3 extends over 13 amino acids. CDR3 coding DNA: TGTGCCAGCAGCCGCCCCAGCTACAATGAGCAGTTCTTC. It is translated as CASSRPSYNEQFF.

This clone was counted a single time. The V gene is TRBV5-1, the J gene TRBJ2-5, with 10 nucleotides matching TRBD2. The CDR3 has 14 amino acids. V shed 5 bases and J 3 bases; nucleotides not matched to a gene: 4. In germline, CDR1 is SGHRS, CDR2 YFSETQ. The chain's CDR3 is CASRRTSGKETQYF. In DNA, the CDR3 is TGCGCCAGCAGGAGGACTAGCGGTAAAGAGACCCAGTACTTC.

The rearrangement joins TRBV6-5 to TRBJ1-6; a weak D match, TRBD1 (6 bases). The CDR3 spans 15 residues. Germline values: CDR1 MNHEY, CDR2 SVGAGI. The V end lost 2 bases, the J end lost 4 bases, and 9 bases lay between the germline ends. CDR3 residues: CASSYMGHYNSPLHF. Here the CDR3 DNA reads TGTGCCAGCAGTTACATGGGACATTATAATTCACCCCTCCACTTT.

This chain links TRBV5-5 with TRBJ1-5; D not certain. The germline V gene has CDR1 SGHKS and CDR2 YYEKEE (reference sequence). The V end was cut by 3 bases, the J end by 4 bases, with 14 bases between. The CDR3 is 15 amino acids. The CDR3 DNA reads TGTGCCAGCAGCTGGGAACACGGGGAGAATCAGCCCCAGCATTTT. Protein product: CASSWEHGENQPQHF.

This clone was observed a single time. The chain has TRBV6-5 and TRBJ2-7, with TRBD1 as a possible D gene (6 bases). Between the trimmed V and J ends, which lost 3 bases and 3 bases, there was a span of 15 bases. This CDR3 contains 15 residues. The germline gives CDR1 MNHEY, CDR2 SVGAGI. The CDR3 DNA reads TGTGCCAGCAGTTATTCACAGGGAAGTGTCTACGAGCAGTACTTC. Its protein product is CASSYSQGSVYEQYF.

The chain joins TRBV4-1 to TRBJ1-1; D unresolved. The V gene lost 0 bases and the J gene lost 1 base, with 6 bases spanning the gap. The CDR3 is 14 residues long. Germline V gives CDR1 MGHRA, CDR2 YSYEKL. This chain's CDR3 is CASSQDGGNTEAFF. CDR3 coding DNA: TGCGCCAGCAGCCAAGATGGAGGGAACACTGAAGCTTTCTTT.

This clone was seen a single time. The chain employs TRBV9 and TRBJ2-2; 8 bases are a match to TRBD1. CDR3 length: 17 amino acids. V dropped 3 bases and J dropped 7; count of bases not matched to a gene: 14. Germline V CDR1 and CDR2: SGDLS, YYNGEE. The CDR3 is CASSETPLAGGYGELFF. In nucleotides, the CDR3 is TGTGCCAGCAGCGAGACCCCTCTGGCAGGGGGCTACGGGGAGCTGTTTTTT.

Details on this clone: Other DNA sequences in the same sample also yield this CDR3. The rearrangement uses TRBV14 and TRBJ2-1; no clear D gene. Germline V gene lookup returns CDR1 SGHDN and CDR2 FVKESK. V lost 0 bases to trimming and J lost 0 bases, with 9 bases between them. The CDR3 spans 16 residues. The CDR3 region is CASSQDPGDSYNEQFF. The DNA for the CDR3 is TGTGCCAGCAGCCAAGATCCCGGAGACTCCTACAATGAGCAGTTCTTC. Variable domain in full (rest from reference TRBV14 and TRBJ2-1): EAGVTQFPSHSVIEKGQTVTLRCDPISGHDNLYWYRRVMGKEIKFLLHFVKESKQDESGMPNNRFLAERTGGTYSTLKVQPAELEDSGVYFCASSQDPGDSYNEQFFGPGTRLTVL.

The chain carries TRBV5-8 and TRBJ2-3, with 9 bases matching TRBD1. The V gene end was trimmed by 3 bases and the J gene end by 4 bases; junction bases not matched to a gene: 3. CDR3 length equals 14 residues. Germline V gene sequence: CDR1 SGHTS, CDR2 YDEGEE. CDR3 sequence reads: CASSWGQGSDTQYF. The CDR3 nucleotides read TGTGCCAGCAGCTGGGGACAGGGATCAGATACGCAGTATTTT.

The chain employs TRBV2 and TRBJ2-1; D call uncertain. This CDR3 is 12 amino acids long. Germline assignment: CDR1 SNHLY and CDR2 FYNNEI. V was trimmed by 7 bases and J by 7 bases, leaving 11 bases between them. The CDR3 DNA is TGTGCCAGCACCGCGACTGGGAATGAGCAGTTCTTC. Its protein product is CASTATGNEQFF.

The chain combines TRBV4-2 with TRBJ2-2, with D tentatively TRBD1 (6 bases). V was trimmed by 0 bases and J by 1 base, leaving 9 bases between them. Germline values: CDR1 LGHNA, CDR2 YNFKEQ. The CDR3 is 16 amino acids. CDR3 sequence (DNA): TGTGCCAGCAGCCAAGAAAGAGGGGGGAACACCGGGGAGCTGTTTTTT. It specifies CASSQERGGNTGELFF.

The chain carries TRBV5-1 and TRBJ1-2, with D possibly matching TRBD1 (6 bases). Germline CDR1 SGHRS, CDR2 YFSETQ. The CDR3 runs 16 residues. Trimming cost V 4 bases and J 0 bases, with 16 bases left between them. CDR3: CASSPRNGQPNYGYTF. Written as DNA, the CDR3 is TGCGCCAGCAGCCCCCGGAACGGACAGCCTAACTATGGCTACACCTTC.

In this sample, this clone turned up once. The rearrangement joins TRBV7-6 to TRBJ2-3; TRBD2 matches 8 bases. CDR1 and CDR2 from the germline V gene are SGHVS and FNYEAQ. The CDR3 runs 16 residues. Unmatched junction bases numbered 9, after V lost 5 bases and J lost 2 bases. The CDR3, as DNA: TGTGCCAGCAGCCCGAGTAGCGGGGCTGACACAGATACGCAGTATTTT. Its translation: CASSPSSGADTDTQYF.

The rearrangement uses TRBV6-5 and TRBJ2-1, with D perhaps TRBD1 (6 bases). The V gene lost 5 bases and the J gene lost 9 bases, with 11 bases spanning the gap. Per the germline V gene, CDR1 is MNHEY and CDR2 is SVGAGI. CDR3 length: 12 amino acids. In DNA, the CDR3 is TGTGCCAGCAGTGTGAGGGGGTTTGAGCAGTTCTTC. Its protein product is CASSVRGFEQFF.

The V call is TRBV4-1, the J call TRBJ1-5; D gene uncertain. The CDR3 runs to 14 residues. Trimming removed 4 bases at V and 9 bases at J, with 16 bases between. Per germline, CDR1 MGHRA and CDR2 YSYEKL. The CDR3 here is CASSRDATGRPQHF. In nucleotides, the CDR3 is TGCGCCAGCAGCCGAGACGCCACGGGGAGGCCCCAGCATTTT.

This clone appeared once. This chain links TRBV5-6 with TRBJ1-2, with D perhaps TRBD1 (6 bases). The V end was cut by 1 base, the J end by 5 bases, with 18 bases between. The germline V gene encodes CDR1 SGHDT and CDR2 YYEEEE. The CDR3 consists of 16 residues. The CDR3 region has the DNA TGTGCCAGCAGCTTGAATCGGGGGGCCTTGGGGTATGGCTACACCTTC. Its translation is CASSLNRGALGYGYTF.

This sequence joins TRBV6-5 and TRBJ2-7; 7 bases agree with TRBD2. V dropped 6 bases and J dropped 1; count of bases not matched to a gene: 3. CDR1 is MNHEY, CDR2 SVGAGI, per germline. The CDR3 is made up of 13 amino acids. In DNA, the CDR3 is TGTGCCAGCAGCCGGGACTATTCCTACGAGCAGTACTTC. Translating gives CASSRDYSYEQYF.

The chain recombines TRBV16 with TRBJ1-1; D might be TRBD1 (6 bases). The CDR3 covers 14 residues. V was clipped by 5 bases and J by 1 base, with 11 bases between them. CDR1 and CDR2 from the germline V gene are KGHSY and FQNENV. As DNA, the CDR3 is TGTGCCAGCAGCTCGGACAGAACGAACACTGAAGCTTTCTTT. The encoded protein is CASSSDRTNTEAFF.